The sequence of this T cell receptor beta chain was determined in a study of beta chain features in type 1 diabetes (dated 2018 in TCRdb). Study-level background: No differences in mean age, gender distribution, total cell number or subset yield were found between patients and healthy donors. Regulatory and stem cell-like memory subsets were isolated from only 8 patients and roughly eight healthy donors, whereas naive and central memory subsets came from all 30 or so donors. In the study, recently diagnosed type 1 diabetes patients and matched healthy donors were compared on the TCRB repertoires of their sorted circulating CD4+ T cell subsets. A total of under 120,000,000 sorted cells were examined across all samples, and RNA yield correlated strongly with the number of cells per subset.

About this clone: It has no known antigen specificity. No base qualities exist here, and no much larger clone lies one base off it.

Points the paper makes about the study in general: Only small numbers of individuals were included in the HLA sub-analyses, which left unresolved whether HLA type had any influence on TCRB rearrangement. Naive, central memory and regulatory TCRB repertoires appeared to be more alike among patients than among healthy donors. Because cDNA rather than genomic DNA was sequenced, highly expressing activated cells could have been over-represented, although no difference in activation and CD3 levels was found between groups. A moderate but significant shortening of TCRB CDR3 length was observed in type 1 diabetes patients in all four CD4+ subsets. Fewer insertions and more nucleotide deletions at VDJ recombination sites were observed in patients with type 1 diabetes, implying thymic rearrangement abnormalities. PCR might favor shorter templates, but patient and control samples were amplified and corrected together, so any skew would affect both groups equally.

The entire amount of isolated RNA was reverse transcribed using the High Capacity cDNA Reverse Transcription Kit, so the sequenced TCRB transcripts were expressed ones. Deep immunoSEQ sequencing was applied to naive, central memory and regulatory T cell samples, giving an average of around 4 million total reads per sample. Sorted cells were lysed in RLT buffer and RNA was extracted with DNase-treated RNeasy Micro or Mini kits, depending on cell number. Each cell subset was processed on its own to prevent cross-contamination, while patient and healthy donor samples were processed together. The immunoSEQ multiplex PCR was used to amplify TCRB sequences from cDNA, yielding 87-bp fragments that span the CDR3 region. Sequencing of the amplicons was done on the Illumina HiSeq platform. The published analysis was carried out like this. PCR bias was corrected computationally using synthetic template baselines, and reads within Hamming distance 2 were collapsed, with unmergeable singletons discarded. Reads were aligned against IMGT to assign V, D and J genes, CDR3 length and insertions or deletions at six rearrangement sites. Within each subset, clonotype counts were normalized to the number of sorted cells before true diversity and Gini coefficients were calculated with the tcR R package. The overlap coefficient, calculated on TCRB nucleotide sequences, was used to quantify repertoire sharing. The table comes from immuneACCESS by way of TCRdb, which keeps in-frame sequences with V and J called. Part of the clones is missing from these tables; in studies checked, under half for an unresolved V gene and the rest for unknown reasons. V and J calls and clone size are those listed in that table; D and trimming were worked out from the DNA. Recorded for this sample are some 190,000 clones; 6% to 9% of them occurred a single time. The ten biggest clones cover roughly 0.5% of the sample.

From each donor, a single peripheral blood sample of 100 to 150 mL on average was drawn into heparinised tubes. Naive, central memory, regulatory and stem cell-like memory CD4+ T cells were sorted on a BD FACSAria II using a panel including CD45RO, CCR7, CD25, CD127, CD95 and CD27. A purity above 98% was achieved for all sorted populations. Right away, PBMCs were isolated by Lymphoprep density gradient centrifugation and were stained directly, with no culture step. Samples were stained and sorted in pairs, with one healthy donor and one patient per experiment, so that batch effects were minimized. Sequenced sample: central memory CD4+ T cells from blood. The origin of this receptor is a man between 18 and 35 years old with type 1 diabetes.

The encoded CDR3 is CASSLQAGVWNEQFF. The DNA sequence is TGTGCCAGCAGCCTCCAGGCGGGAGTTTGGAATGAGCAGTTCTTC. The chain links TRBV11-2 with TRBJ2-1; TRBD2 fits 7 bases in the junction. Its CDR3 holds 15 amino acids, cysteine through phenylalanine. CDR3 DNA is the only sequence kept; it has 45 bases, read in frame from the first base. For CDR1 and CDR2, the germline V gene lists SGHAT and FQNNGV. The germline V and J ends show losses of 5 bases and 7 bases respectively, and no gene match explains 11 bases of the junction.